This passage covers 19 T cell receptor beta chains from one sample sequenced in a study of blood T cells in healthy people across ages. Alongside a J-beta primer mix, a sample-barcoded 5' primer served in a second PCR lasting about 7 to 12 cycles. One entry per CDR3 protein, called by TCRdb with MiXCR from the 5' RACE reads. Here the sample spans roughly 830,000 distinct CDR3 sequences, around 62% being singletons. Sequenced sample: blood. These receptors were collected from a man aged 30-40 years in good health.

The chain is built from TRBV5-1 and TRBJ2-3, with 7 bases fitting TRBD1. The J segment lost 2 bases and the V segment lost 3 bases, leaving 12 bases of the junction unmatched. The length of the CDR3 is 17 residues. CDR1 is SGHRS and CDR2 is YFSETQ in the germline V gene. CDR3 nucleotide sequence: TGCGCCAGCAGCTCTCTGATTCGGGACAGCCCCACAGATACGCAGTATTTT. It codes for CASSSLIRDSPTDTQYF.

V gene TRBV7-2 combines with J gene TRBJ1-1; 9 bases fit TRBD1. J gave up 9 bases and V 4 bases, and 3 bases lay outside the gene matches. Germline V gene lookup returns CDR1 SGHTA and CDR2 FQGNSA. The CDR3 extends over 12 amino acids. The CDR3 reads CASSSTGGKAFF. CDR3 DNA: TGTGCCAGCAGCTCCACAGGGGGCAAAGCTTTCTTT.

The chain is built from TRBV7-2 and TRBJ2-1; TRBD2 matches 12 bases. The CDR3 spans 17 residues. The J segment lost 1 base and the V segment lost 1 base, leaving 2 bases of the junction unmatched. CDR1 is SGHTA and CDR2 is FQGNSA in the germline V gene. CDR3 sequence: CASSLGLAGVSYNEQFF. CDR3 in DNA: TGTGCCAGCAGCTTAGGACTAGCGGGGGTTTCCTACAATGAGCAGTTCTTC.

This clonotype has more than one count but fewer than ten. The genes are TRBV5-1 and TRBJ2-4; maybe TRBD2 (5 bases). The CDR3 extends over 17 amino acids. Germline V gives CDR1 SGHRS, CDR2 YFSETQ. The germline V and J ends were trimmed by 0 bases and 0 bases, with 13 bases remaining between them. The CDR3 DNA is TGCGCCAGCAGCTTGGGCCTGGGGAGTCTAGCCAAAAACATTCAGTACTTC. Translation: CASSLGLGSLAKNIQYF.

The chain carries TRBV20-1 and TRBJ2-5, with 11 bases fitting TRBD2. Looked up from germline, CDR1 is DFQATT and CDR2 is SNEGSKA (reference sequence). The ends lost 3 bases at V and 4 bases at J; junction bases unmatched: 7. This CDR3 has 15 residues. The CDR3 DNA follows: TGCAGTGCTAGGCATAGCGGGGGGGCCCCAGAGACCCAGTACTTC. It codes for CSARHSGGAPETQYF.

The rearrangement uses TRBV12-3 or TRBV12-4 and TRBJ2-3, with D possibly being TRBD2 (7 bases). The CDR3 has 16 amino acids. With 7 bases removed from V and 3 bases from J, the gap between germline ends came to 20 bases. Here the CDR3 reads CASKVGGPGLTDTQYF. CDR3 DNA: TGTGCCAGCAAGGTGGGGGGGCCCGGGCTTACAGATACGCAGTATTTT.

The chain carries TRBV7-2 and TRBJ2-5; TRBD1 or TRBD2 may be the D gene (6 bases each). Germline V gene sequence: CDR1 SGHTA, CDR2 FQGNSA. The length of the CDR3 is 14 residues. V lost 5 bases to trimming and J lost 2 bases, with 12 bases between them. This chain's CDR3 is CASSGGRNQETQYF. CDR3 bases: TGTGCCAGCAGCGGGGGGCGGAATCAAGAGACCCAGTACTTC.

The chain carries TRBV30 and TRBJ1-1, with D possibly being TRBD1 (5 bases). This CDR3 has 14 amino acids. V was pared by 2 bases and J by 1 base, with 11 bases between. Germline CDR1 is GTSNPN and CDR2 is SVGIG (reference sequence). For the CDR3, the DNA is TGTGCCTGGAGTCCAGGGATACCGAACACTGAAGCTTTCTTT. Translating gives CAWSPGIPNTEAFF. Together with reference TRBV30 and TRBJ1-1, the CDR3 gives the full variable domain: SQTIHQWPATLVQPVGSPLSLECTVEGTSNPNLYWYRQAAGRGLQLLFYSVGIGQISSEVPQNLSASRPQDRQFILSSKKLLLSDSGFYLCAWSPGIPNTEAFFGQGTRLTVV.

CDR3 in amino acids: CASSDRDNTGELFF. For the CDR3, the DNA is TGTGCCAGCAGTGACCGAGACAACACCGGGGAGCTGTTTTTT. V gene TRBV2 combines with J gene TRBJ2-2; D unclear. V was clipped by 3 bases and J by 2 bases, with 7 bases between them. The CDR3 covers 14 residues. CDR1 SNHLY and CDR2 FYNNEI come from the germline V gene. Using reference TRBV2 and TRBJ2-2 for the parts outside the CDR3, the full variable domain is EPEVTQTPSHQVTQMGQEVILRCVPISNHLYFYWYRQILGQKVEFLVSFYNNEISEKSEIFDDQFSVERPDGSNFTLKIRSTKLEDSAMYFCASSDRDNTGELFFGEGSRLTVL.

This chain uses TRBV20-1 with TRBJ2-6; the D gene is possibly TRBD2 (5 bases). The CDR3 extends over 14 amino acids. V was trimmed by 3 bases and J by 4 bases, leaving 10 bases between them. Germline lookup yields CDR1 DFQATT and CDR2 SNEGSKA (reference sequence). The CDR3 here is CSASSPGGANVLTF. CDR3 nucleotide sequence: TGCAGTGCTAGTAGCCCGGGGGGGGCCAACGTCCTGACTTTC.

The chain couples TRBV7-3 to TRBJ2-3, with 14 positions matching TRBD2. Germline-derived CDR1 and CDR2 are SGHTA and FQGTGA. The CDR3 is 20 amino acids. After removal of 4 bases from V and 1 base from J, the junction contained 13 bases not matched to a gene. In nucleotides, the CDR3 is TGTGCCAGCAGCTCCACGTTGGTTGGGGGACTAGCGGGGGGCACAGATACGCAGTATTTT. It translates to CASSSTLVGGLAGGTDTQYF.

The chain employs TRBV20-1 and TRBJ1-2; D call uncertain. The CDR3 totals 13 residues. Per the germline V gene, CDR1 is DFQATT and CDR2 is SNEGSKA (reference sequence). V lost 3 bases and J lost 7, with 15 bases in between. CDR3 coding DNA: TGCAGTGCTAGTGAGGGTGGGGATCCTGGCTACACCTTC. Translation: CSASEGGDPGYTF.

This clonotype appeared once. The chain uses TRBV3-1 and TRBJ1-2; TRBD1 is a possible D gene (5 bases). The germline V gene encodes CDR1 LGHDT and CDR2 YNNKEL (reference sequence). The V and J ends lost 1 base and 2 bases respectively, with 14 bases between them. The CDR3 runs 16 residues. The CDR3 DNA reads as TGTGCCAGCAGCCAAGTTCCCGGGACCAAGAACTATGGCTACACCTTC. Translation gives CASSQVPGTKNYGYTF.

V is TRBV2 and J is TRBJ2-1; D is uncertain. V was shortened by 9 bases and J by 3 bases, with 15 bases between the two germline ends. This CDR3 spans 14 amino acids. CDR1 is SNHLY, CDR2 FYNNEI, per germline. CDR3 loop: CASLTETFYNEQFF. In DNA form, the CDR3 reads TGTGCCAGTCTTACAGAGACATTCTACAATGAGCAGTTCTTC.

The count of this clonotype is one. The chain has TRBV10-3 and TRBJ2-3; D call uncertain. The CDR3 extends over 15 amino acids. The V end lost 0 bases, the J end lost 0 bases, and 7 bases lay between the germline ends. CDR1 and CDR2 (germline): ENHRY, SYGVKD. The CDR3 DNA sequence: TGTGCCATCAGTGAGTCGTTGGGGAGCACAGATACGCAGTATTTT. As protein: CAISESLGSTDTQYF.

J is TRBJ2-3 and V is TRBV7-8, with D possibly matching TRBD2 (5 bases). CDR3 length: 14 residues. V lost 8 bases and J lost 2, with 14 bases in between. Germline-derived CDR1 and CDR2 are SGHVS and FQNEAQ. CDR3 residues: CASLLSGYTDTQYF. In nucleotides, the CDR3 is TGTGCCAGCCTGCTTTCGGGGTACACAGATACGCAGTATTTT.

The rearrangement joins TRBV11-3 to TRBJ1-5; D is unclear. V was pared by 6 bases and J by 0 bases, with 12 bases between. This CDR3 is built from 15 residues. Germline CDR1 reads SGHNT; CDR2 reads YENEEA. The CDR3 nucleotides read TGTGCCAGCAGTTATAACGACTATAGCAATCAGCCCCAGCATTTT. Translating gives CASSYNDYSNQPQHF.

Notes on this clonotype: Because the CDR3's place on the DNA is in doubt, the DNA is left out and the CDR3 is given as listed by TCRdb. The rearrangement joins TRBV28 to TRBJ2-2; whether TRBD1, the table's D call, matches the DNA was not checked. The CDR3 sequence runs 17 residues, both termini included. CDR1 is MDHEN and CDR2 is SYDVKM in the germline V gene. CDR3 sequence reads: CASILGPEGANTGELFF.

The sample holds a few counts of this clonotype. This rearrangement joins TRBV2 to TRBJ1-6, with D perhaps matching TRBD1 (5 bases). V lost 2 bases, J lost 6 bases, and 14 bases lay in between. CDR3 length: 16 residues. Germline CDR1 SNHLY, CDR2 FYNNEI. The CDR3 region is CASSEPRRDVNSPLHF. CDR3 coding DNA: TGTGCCAGCAGTGAACCGCGGAGGGACGTTAATTCACCCCTCCACTTT.